Reported below is one T cell receptor (beta chain). This sample was taken from a study of blood T cell repertoires in COVID-19. Background on the study: Sample material is recorded as cDNA or gDNA derived from T cells, B-cell-depleted T cells, or PBMCs.

V gave up 4 bases and J gave up 4 bases, with 10 bases separating them. The germline CDR1 and CDR2 sequences are SQVTM and ANQGSEA. CDR3 length equals 12 residues. As processed by the authors: Reference gene primers were amplified, and this amplification served to estimate nucleated cell counts. Assay used: immunoSEQ multiplex PCR; TCRdb lists only in-frame clones, some missing. The V and J calls and clone size were taken over from that table, and D and trimming were inferred from the DNA. The sample gives under 120,000 clones, 85% to 90% of which show up once; roughly 32% is in the top ten. The chain couples TRBV29-1 to TRBJ1-1, with D possibly being TRBD1 (5 bases). The sample comprised peripheral blood. The TCR sequence derives from a woman over 75 with acute or convalescent COVID-19. For the CDR3, the DNA is TGCAGCGTTGCGGGGGTTGGCACTGAAGCTTTCTTT. Protein: CSVAGVGTEAFF.